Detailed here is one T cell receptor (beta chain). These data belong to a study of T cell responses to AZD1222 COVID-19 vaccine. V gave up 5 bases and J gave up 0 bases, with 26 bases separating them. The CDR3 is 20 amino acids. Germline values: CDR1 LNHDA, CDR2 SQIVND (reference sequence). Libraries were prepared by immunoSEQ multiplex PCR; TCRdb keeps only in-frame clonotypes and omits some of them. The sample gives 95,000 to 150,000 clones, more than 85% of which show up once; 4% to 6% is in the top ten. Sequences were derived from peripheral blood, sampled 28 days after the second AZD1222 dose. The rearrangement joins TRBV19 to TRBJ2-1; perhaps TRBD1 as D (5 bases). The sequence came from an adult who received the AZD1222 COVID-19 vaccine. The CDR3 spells CASSPSWAGSVASSYNEQFF. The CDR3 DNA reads TGTGCCAGTAGTCCAAGCTGGGCAGGGTCTGTTGCTAGCTCCTACAATGAGCAGTTCTTC.